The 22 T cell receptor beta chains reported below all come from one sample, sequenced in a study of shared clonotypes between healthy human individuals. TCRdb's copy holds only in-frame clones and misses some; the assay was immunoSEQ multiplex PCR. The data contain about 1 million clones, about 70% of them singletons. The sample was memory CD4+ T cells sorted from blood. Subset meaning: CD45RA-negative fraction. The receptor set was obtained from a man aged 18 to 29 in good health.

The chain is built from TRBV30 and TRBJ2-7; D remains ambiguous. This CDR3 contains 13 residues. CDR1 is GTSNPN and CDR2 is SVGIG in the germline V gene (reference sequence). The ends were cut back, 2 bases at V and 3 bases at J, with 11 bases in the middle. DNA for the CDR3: TGTGCCTGGAGTCTGTACAGCCGCTACGAGCAGTACTTC. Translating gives CAWSLYSRYEQYF.

CDR3 in DNA: TGTGCCAGCAGCGCCCAAGTGAGCTCTGGGGCCAACGTCCTGACTTTC. Translating it yields CASSAQVSSGANVLTF. V gene TRBV9 combines with J gene TRBJ2-6, with D hard to call. V was trimmed by 3 bases and J by 0 bases, leaving 10 bases between them. The CDR3 sequence is 16 residues long. Per germline, CDR1 SGDLS and CDR2 YYNGEE.

The CDR3 loop reads CASSFSDRRSPLHF. In nucleotides, the CDR3 is TGTGCCAGCAGTTTCTCCGACAGAAGGTCACCCCTCCACTTT. The chain has TRBV28 and TRBJ1-6, with D perhaps matching TRBD1 (5 bases). Germline assignment: CDR1 MDHEN and CDR2 SYDVKM. The V gene lost 3 bases and the J gene lost 10 bases, with 13 bases spanning the gap. CDR3 length: 14 amino acids.

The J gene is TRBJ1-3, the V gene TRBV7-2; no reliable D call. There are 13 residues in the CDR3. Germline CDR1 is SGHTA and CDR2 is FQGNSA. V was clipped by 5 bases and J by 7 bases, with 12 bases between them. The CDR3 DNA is TGTGCCAGCAGCACAAGTATGGGCAACACCATATATTTT. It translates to CASSTSMGNTIYF.

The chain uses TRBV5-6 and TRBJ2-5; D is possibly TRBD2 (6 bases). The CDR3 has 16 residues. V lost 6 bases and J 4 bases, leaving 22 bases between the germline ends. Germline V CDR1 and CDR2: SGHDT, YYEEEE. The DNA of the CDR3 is TGTGCCAGCACCTACTGGGACTCCACCTGGGTAGAGACCCAGTACTTC. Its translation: CASTYWDSTWVETQYF. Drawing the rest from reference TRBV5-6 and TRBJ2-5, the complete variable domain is DAGVTQSPTHLIKTRGQQVTLRCSPKSGHDTVSWYQQALGQGPQFIFQYYEEEERQRGNFPDRFSGHQFPNYSSELNVNALLLGDSALYLCASTYWDSTWVETQYFGPGTRLLVL.

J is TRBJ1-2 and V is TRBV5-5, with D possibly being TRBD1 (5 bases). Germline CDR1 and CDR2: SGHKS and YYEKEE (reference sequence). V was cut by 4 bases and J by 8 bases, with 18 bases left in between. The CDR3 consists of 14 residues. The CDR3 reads CASSISSGPKGYTF. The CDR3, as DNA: TGTGCCAGCAGCATTAGTTCGGGACCCAAAGGCTACACCTTC.

Here the CDR3 reads CASSVGGLGNEKLFF. CDR3 nucleotides: TGTGCCAGCAGCGTAGGGGGACTGGGAAATGAAAAACTGTTTTTT. The rearrangement uses TRBV9 and TRBJ1-4, with D possibly being TRBD1 (5 bases). Per germline, CDR1 SGDLS and CDR2 YYNGEE. This CDR3 has 15 amino acids. Trimming cost V 0 bases and J 5 bases, with 11 bases left between them.

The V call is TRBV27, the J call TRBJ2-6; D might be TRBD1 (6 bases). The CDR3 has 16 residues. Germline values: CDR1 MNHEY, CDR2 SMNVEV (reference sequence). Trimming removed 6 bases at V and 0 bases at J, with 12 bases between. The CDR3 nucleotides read TGTGCCAGCAGGGTACAGGGTGGCTCTGGGGCCAACGTCCTGACTTTC. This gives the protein CASRVQGGSGANVLTF. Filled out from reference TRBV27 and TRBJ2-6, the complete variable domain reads EAQVTQNPRYLITVTGKKLTVTCSQNMNHEYMSWYRQDPGLGLRQIYYSMNVEVTDKGDVPEGYKVSRKEKRNFPLILESPSPNQTSLYFCASRVQGGSGANVLTFGAGSRLTVL.

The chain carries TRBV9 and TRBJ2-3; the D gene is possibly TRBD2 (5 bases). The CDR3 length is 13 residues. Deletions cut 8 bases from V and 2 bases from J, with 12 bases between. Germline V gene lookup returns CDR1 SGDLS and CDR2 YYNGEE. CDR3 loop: CASTRTATDTQYF. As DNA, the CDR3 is TGTGCCAGTACACGGACTGCCACAGATACGCAGTATTTT.

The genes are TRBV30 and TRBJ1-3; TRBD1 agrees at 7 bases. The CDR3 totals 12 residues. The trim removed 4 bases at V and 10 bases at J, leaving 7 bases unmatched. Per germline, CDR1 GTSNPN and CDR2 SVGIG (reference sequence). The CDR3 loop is CAWTITGETIYF. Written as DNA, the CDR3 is TGTGCCTGGACCATTACAGGGGAAACCATATATTTT.

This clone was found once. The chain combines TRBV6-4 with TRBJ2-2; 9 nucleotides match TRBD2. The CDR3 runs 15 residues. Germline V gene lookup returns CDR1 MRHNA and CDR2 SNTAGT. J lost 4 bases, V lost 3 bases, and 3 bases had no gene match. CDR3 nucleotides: TGTGCCAGCAGTGAAGGTAGCGGGGGCACCGGGGAGCTGTTTTTT. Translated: CASSEGSGGTGELFF.

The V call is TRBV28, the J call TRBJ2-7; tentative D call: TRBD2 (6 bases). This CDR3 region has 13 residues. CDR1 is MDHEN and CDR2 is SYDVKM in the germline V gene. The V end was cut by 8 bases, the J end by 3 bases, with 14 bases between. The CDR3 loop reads CASFGGALYEQYF. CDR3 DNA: TGTGCCAGCTTCGGCGGGGCTCTCTACGAGCAGTACTTC.

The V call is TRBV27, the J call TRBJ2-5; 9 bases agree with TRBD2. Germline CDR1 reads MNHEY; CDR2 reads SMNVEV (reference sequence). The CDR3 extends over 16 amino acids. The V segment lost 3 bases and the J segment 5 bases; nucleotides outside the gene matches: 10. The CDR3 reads CASSLRGRGGRETQYF. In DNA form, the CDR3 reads TGTGCCAGCAGTTTGAGAGGGCGGGGGGGCCGGGAGACCCAGTACTTC.

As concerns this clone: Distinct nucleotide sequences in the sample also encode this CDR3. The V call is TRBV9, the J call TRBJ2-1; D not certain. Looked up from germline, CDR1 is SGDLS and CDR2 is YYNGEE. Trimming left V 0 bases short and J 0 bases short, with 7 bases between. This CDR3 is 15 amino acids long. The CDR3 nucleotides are TGTGCCAGCAGCGTAGATGGCGGCTCCTACAATGAGCAGTTCTTC. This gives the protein CASSVDGGSYNEQFF.

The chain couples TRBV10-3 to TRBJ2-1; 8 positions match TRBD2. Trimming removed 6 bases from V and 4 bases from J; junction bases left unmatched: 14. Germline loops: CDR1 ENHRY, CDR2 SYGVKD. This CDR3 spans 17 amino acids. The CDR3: CAISLTGAGDLYNEQFF. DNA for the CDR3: TGTGCCATCAGCCTAACGGGAGCGGGAGATCTTTACAATGAGCAGTTCTTC.

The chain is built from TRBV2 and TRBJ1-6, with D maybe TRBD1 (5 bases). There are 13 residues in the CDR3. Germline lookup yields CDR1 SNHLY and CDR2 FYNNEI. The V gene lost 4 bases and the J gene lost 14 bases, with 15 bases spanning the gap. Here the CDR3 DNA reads TGTGCCAGCAGTGCAGAGCAGGGTTTCACCCTCCACTTT. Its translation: CASSAEQGFTLHF.

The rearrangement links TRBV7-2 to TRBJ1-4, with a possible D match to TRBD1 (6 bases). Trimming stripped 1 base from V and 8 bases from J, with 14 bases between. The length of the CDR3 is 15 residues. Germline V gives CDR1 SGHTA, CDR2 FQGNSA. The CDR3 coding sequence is TGTGCCAGCAGCTTAGGGGGGCAGGGTAACGAAAAACTGTTTTTT. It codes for CASSLGGQGNEKLFF.

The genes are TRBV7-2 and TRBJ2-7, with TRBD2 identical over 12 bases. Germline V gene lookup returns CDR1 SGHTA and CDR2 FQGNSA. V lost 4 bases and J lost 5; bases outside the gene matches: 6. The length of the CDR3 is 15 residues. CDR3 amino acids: CASSSGLAGLDEQYF. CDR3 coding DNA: TGTGCCAGCAGCTCGGGACTAGCGGGCCTGGACGAGCAGTACTTC.

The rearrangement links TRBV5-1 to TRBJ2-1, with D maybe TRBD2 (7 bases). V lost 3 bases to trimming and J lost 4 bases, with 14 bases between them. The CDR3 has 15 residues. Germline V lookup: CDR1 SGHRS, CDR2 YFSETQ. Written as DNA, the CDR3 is TGCGCCAGCAGCTCGGGCGGGGGCCCTTACAATGAGCAGTTCTTC. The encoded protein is CASSSGGGPYNEQFF.

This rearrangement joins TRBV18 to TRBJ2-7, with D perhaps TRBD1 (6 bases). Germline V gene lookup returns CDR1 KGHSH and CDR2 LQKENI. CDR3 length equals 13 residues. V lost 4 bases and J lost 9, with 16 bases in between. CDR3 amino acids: CASSLDSSRGQYF. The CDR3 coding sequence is TGTGCCAGCTCACTGGACAGTTCCCGGGGGCAGTACTTC.

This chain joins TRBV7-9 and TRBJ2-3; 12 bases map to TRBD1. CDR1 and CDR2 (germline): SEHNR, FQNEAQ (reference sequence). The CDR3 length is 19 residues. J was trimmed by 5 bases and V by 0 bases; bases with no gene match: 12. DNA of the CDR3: TGTGCCAGCAGCTTAGCAAGAGCCACCGGGACAGGGGGCCGAGATACGCAGTATTTT. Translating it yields CASSLARATGTGGRDTQYF.

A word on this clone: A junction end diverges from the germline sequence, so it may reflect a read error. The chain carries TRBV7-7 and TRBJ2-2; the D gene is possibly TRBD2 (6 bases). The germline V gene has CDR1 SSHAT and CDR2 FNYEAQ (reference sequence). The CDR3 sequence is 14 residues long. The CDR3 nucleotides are TGTGCTAGCAGCGGAGGGTTCCATTCCGGGGAGCTGTTTTTT. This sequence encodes CASSGGFHSGELFF.